Listed below are T cell receptor beta chains from one sample, sequenced in a study of blood T cell repertoires in COVID-19. Here immunoSEQ multiplex PCR was the method, and the copy in TCRdb shows in-frame clones only, minus some. The repertoire holds 180,000 or so clones, with 80% to 90% as singletons. Sequences were obtained from peripheral blood. The receptors here all came from a man in his sixties with acute or convalescent COVID-19. The CDR3 runs from the conserved cysteine through the conserved F or W. A D gene is named only where the DNA matches it firmly. Size values are once, few and many counts, or a class for expanded clones, and some rows have none.

J gene: TRBJ2-6
clone size: NA
V gene: TRBV27
D gene: NA
CDR3 protein: CASSLGSSGANVLTF
CDR3 DNA: TGTGCCAGCAGTTTAGGGAGCTCTGGGGCCAACGTCCTGACTTTC

J gene: TRBJ2-3
clone size: NA
V gene: TRBV30
D gene: TRBD2
CDR3 protein: CAWSIEGGGTDTQYF
CDR3 DNA: TGTGCCTGGAGTATAGAGGGAGGGGGCACAGATACGCAGTATTTT

J gene: TRBJ2-2
clone size: NA
V gene: TRBV3-1/TRBV3-2
D gene: NA
CDR3 protein: CASRPGGANTGELFF
CDR3 DNA: TGTGCCAGCAGACCGGGGGGCGCCAACACCGGGGAGCTGTTTTTT

J gene: TRBJ1-5
clone size: NA
V gene: TRBV7-8
D gene: TRBD1
CDR3 protein: CASSSRDRVSNQPQHF
CDR3 DNA: TGTGCCAGCAGCTCAAGGGACAGGGTTAGCAATCAGCCCCAGCATTTT

J gene: TRBJ2-3
clone size: once
V gene: TRBV9
D gene: TRBD2
CDR3 protein: CASSFLAGLADTQYF
CDR3 DNA: TGTGCCAGCAGCTTTCTAGCGGGGCTTGCAGATACGCAGTATTTT

J gene: TRBJ1-2
clone size: NA
V gene: TRBV6-5
D gene: NA
CDR3 protein: CASGPAGRGYGYTF
CDR3 DNA: TGTGCCAGCGGACCTGCGGGGCGCGGCTATGGCTACACCTTC

J gene: TRBJ2-2
clone size: NA
V gene: TRBV4-2
D gene: NA
CDR3 protein: CASSQVRVRNTGELFF
CDR3 DNA: TGTGCCAGCAGCCAAGTACGAGTGAGGAACACCGGGGAGCTGTTTTTT

J gene: TRBJ2-7
clone size: NA
V gene: TRBV27
D gene: NA
CDR3 protein: CASSLGAASYEQYF
CDR3 DNA: TGTGCCAGCAGTTTAGGGGCAGCCTCCTACGAGCAGTACTTC

J gene: TRBJ2-1
clone size: NA
V gene: TRBV6-5
D gene: TRBD2
CDR3 protein: CASSYGTSGRYEQFF
CDR3 DNA: TGTGCCAGCAGTTATGGGACTAGCGGGAGATATGAGCAGTTCTTC

J gene: TRBJ2-1
clone size: once
V gene: TRBV4-1
D gene: TRBD2
CDR3 protein: CASSHASGTNNEQFF
CDR3 DNA: TGCGCCAGCAGCCACGCTAGCGGGACTAACAATGAGCAGTTCTTC

J gene: TRBJ2-1
clone size: NA
V gene: TRBV5-4
D gene: NA
CDR3 protein: CASSKDSYNEQFF
CDR3 DNA: TGTGCCAGCAGCAAGGACTCGTACAATGAGCAGTTCTTC

J gene: TRBJ2-3
clone size: NA
V gene: TRBV27
D gene: TRBD2
CDR3 protein: CASSSLGAGDRTDTQYF
CDR3 DNA: TGTGCCAGCAGTTCCCTCGGAGCGGGAGACCGCACAGATACGCAGTATTTT

J gene: TRBJ1-3
clone size: NA
V gene: TRBV11-2
D gene: TRBD1
CDR3 protein: CASSPRTGGMSGNTIYF
CDR3 DNA: TGTGCCAGCAGCCCACGGACAGGGGGCATGTCTGGAAACACCATATATTTT

J gene: TRBJ1-1
clone size: NA
V gene: TRBV28
D gene: NA
CDR3 protein: CASSLYRENTEAFF
CDR3 DNA: TGTGCCAGCAGTTTATACCGGGAGAACACTGAAGCTTTCTTT

J gene: TRBJ2-1
clone size: NA
V gene: TRBV30
D gene: TRBD2
CDR3 protein: CAWSPGGYNEQFF
CDR3 DNA: TGTGCCTGGAGTCCGGGAGGCTACAATGAGCAGTTCTTC

J gene: TRBJ2-7
clone size: NA
V gene: TRBV11-1
D gene: NA
CDR3 protein: CASSRRRVPYEQYF
CDR3 DNA: TGTGCCAGCAGCCGCCGACGGGTCCCCTACGAGCAGTACTTC

J gene: TRBJ2-3
clone size: NA
V gene: TRBV3-1/TRBV3-2
D gene: NA
CDR3 protein: CASSPLATRGTDTQYF
CDR3 DNA: TGTGCCAGCAGCCCCCTAGCGACCCGGGGGACAGATACGCAGTATTTT

J gene: TRBJ1-2
clone size: NA
V gene: TRBV6-5
D gene: TRBD1
CDR3 protein: CASRNRRGLNYGYTF
CDR3 DNA: TGTGCCAGCAGGAACCGCAGGGGGCTGAACTATGGCTACACCTTC

J gene: TRBJ2-6
clone size: NA
V gene: TRBV6-1
D gene: TRBD1
CDR3 protein: CASSERTGRNSGANVLTF
CDR3 DNA: TGTGCCAGCAGTGAGCGGACAGGGAGGAACTCTGGGGCCAACGTCCTGACTTTC

J gene: TRBJ1-2
clone size: NA
V gene: TRBV6-5
D gene: TRBD1
CDR3 protein: CASNRSDRGGYGYTF
CDR3 DNA: TGTGCCAGCAACCGATCGGACAGGGGTGGCTATGGCTACACCTTC

J gene: TRBJ2-2
clone size: NA
V gene: TRBV5-3
D gene: TRBD1
CDR3 protein: CARSSLRDRGSGELFF
CDR3 DNA: TGTGCCAGAAGCTCTCTCCGGGACAGGGGGTCCGGGGAGCTGTTTTTT

J gene: TRBJ2-7
clone size: NA
V gene: TRBV15
D gene: TRBD2
CDR3 protein: CATSTTSGSYEQYF
CDR3 DNA: TGTGCCACCAGCACGACTAGCGGCTCCTACGAGCAGTACTTC

J gene: TRBJ2-7
clone size: NA
V gene: TRBV19
D gene: NA
CDR3 protein: CASSISGVMNYEQYF
CDR3 DNA: TGTGCCAGTAGTATTTCCGGGGTGATGAACTACGAGCAGTACTTC

J gene: TRBJ1-1
clone size: NA
V gene: TRBV5-1
D gene: TRBD1
CDR3 protein: CASSLQGQASEAFF
CDR3 DNA: TGCGCCAGCAGCCTACAAGGACAGGCCTCTGAAGCTTTCTTT

J gene: TRBJ1-2
clone size: NA
V gene: TRBV6-5
D gene: NA
CDR3 protein: CASSLLGGGYTF
CDR3 DNA: TGTGCCAGCAGTCTCCTGGGGGGGGGCTACACCTTC

J gene: TRBJ1-3
clone size: NA
V gene: TRBV28
D gene: TRBD1
CDR3 protein: CASSAPGGSSGNTIYF
CDR3 DNA: TGTGCCAGCAGTGCCCCAGGGGGGTCCTCTGGAAACACCATATATTTT

J gene: TRBJ2-2
clone size: NA
V gene: TRBV19
D gene: NA
CDR3 protein: CASSIARDLTGELFF
CDR3 DNA: TGTGCCAGTAGTATAGCGAGGGATTTGACCGGGGAGCTGTTTTTT

J gene: TRBJ2-2
clone size: few
V gene: TRBV6-2/TRBV6-3
D gene: NA
CDR3 protein: CASSYSGGNGGELFF
CDR3 DNA: TGTGCCAGCAGTTACTCGGGGGGTAACGGCGGGGAGCTGTTTTTT

J gene: TRBJ1-2
clone size: NA
V gene: TRBV9
D gene: TRBD1
CDR3 protein: CASSSQTGTYGYTF
CDR3 DNA: TGTGCCAGCAGCTCCCAGACAGGGACCTATGGCTACACCTTC

J gene: TRBJ1-6
clone size: NA
V gene: TRBV30
D gene: TRBD1
CDR3 protein: CAWGQTGTNSPLHF
CDR3 DNA: TGTGCCTGGGGACAGACAGGGACTAATTCACCCCTCCACTTT

J gene: TRBJ1-2
clone size: NA
V gene: TRBV18
D gene: TRBD1
CDR3 protein: CASSPNPGQGDGYTF
CDR3 DNA: TGTGCCAGCTCACCGAATCCGGGACAGGGTGATGGCTACACCTTC

J gene: TRBJ2-5
clone size: once
V gene: TRBV30
D gene: TRBD2
CDR3 protein: CAWRGLAGQEGTQYF
CDR3 DNA: TGTGCCTGGAGGGGACTAGCGGGACAAGAAGGGACCCAGTACTTC

J gene: TRBJ2-1
clone size: NA
V gene: TRBV20-1
D gene: TRBD2
CDR3 protein: CSASGGRFEFF
CDR3 DNA: TGCAGTGCTAGCGGCGGGAGGTTTGAGTTCTTC

J gene: TRBJ1-1
clone size: few
V gene: TRBV6-2/TRBV6-3
D gene: NA
CDR3 protein: CASTPRIFRDTEAFF
CDR3 DNA: TGTGCCAGCACCCCGCGGATCTTCAGGGACACTGAAGCTTTCTTT

J gene: TRBJ1-5
clone size: NA
V gene: TRBV15
D gene: NA
CDR3 protein: CATSRGGDSNQPQHF
CDR3 DNA: TGTGCCACCAGCAGAGGCGGGGATTCCAATCAGCCCCAGCATTTT

J gene: TRBJ2-3
clone size: NA
V gene: TRBV24-1
D gene: NA
CDR3 protein: CATSEFSDTQYF
CDR3 DNA: TGTGCCACCAGTGAATTTTCGGATACGCAGTATTTT

J gene: TRBJ2-7
clone size: NA
V gene: TRBV27
D gene: TRBD2
CDR3 protein: CASSRSGRSSYEQYF
CDR3 DNA: TGTGCCAGCAGCCGGAGCGGGAGGAGCTCCTACGAGCAGTACTTC

J gene: TRBJ2-5
clone size: NA
V gene: TRBV11-2
D gene: NA
CDR3 protein: CASRRPGVFAGTQYF
CDR3 DNA: TGTGCCAGCAGGCGCCCAGGGGTATTTGCCGGGACCCAGTACTTC

J gene: TRBJ2-7
clone size: NA
V gene: TRBV5-1
D gene: NA
CDR3 protein: CASSLDGLPYEQYF
CDR3 DNA: TGCGCCAGCAGCTTGGACGGTCTTCCCTACGAGCAGTACTTC

J gene: TRBJ2-2
clone size: NA
V gene: TRBV4-2
D gene: TRBD2
CDR3 protein: CASSQEALAGGGPGELFF
CDR3 DNA: TGTGCCAGCAGCCAAGAGGCACTAGCGGGAGGGGGGCCCGGGGAGCTGTTTTTT

J gene: TRBJ2-1
clone size: NA
V gene: TRBV7-6
D gene: NA
CDR3 protein: CASSGLTRNEQFF
CDR3 DNA: TGTGCCAGCAGCGGATTGACTCGAAATGAGCAGTTCTTC

J gene: TRBJ2-1
clone size: NA
V gene: TRBV12-3/TRBV12-4
D gene: NA
CDR3 protein: CASSLRELGEQFF
CDR3 DNA: TGTGCCAGCAGTTTAAGGGAGTTGGGCGAGCAGTTCTTC

J gene: TRBJ2-7
clone size: NA
V gene: TRBV21-1
D gene: NA
CDR3 protein: CASSKAIAASGSEQYF
CDR3 DNA: TGTGCCAGCAGCAAAGCTATCGCGGCTAGCGGGAGCGAGCAGTACTTC

J gene: TRBJ2-1
clone size: NA
V gene: TRBV6-6
D gene: TRBD2
CDR3 protein: CASSYTSVYNEQFF
CDR3 DNA: TGTGCCAGCAGTTATACTAGCGTGTACAATGAGCAGTTCTTC

J gene: TRBJ2-3
clone size: NA
V gene: TRBV10-3
D gene: TRBD2
CDR3 protein: CAISDSGTPDTQYF
CDR3 DNA: TGTGCCATCAGTGATAGCGGGACCCCAGATACGCAGTATTTT

J gene: TRBJ1-5
clone size: NA
V gene: TRBV18
D gene: TRBD1
CDR3 protein: CASSRATGAIGNQPQHF
CDR3 DNA: TGTGCCAGCTCACGGGCGACAGGGGCGATCGGCAATCAGCCCCAGCATTTT

J gene: TRBJ1-1
clone size: NA
V gene: TRBV27
D gene: TRBD1
CDR3 protein: CASSEQGRGTEAFF
CDR3 DNA: TGTGCCAGCAGCGAACAGGGGAGAGGCACTGAAGCTTTCTTT

J gene: TRBJ1-2
clone size: NA
V gene: TRBV12-3/TRBV12-4
D gene: NA
CDR3 protein: CAIQQGNYGYTF
CDR3 DNA: TGTGCTATCCAACAGGGCAACTATGGCTACACCTTC

J gene: TRBJ1-2
clone size: few
V gene: TRBV12-3/TRBV12-4
D gene: TRBD1
CDR3 protein: CASSRDRETGYTF
CDR3 DNA: TGTGCCAGCAGTCGCGACAGGGAAACTGGCTACACCTTC

J gene: TRBJ1-1
clone size: NA
V gene: TRBV18
D gene: TRBD1
CDR3 protein: CASSPPSRGKTEAFF
CDR3 DNA: TGTGCCAGCTCACCACCCAGCAGGGGGAAGACTGAAGCTTTCTTT

J gene: TRBJ2-1
clone size: NA
V gene: TRBV2
D gene: TRBD1
CDR3 protein: CASNSQGANEQFF
CDR3 DNA: TGTGCCAGCAACTCCCAGGGGGCCAATGAGCAGTTCTTC

J gene: TRBJ1-1
clone size: NA
V gene: TRBV7-3
D gene: NA
CDR3 protein: CASSLRAGLRNTEAFF
CDR3 DNA: TGTGCCAGCAGCTTAAGGGCGGGACTGAGGAACACTGAAGCTTTCTTT

J gene: TRBJ2-2
clone size: NA
V gene: TRBV15
D gene: TRBD1
CDR3 protein: CATSRDFGQGGMNTGELFF
CDR3 DNA: TGTGCCACCAGCAGAGATTTCGGACAGGGGGGTATGAACACCGGGGAGCTGTTTTTT